Listed below are T cell receptor beta chains from one sample, sequenced in a study of shared clonotypes between healthy human individuals. Libraries were prepared by immunoSEQ multiplex PCR; TCRdb keeps only in-frame clonotypes and omits some of them. This table holds 2 million to 2.5 million clones, less than 95% found once. Sample: naive CD4+ T cells from PBMCs. All receptors derive from a man younger than 30 in good health. Some clones in this sample may be carry-over from other donors' samples. The CDR3 runs from the conserved cysteine through the conserved F or W. Each record gives: J gene, CDR3 length, V gene, CDR3 protein.

j_gene: TRBJ1-3
len: 19
v_gene: TRBV5-4
CDR3aa: CASSSRRPADVVSGNTIYF

j_gene: TRBJ2-5
len: 16
v_gene: TRBV19
CDR3aa: CASSLGLADLQETQYF

j_gene: TRBJ2-1
len: 16
v_gene: TRBV7-9
CDR3aa: CASSSGLAGAYNEQFF

j_gene: TRBJ2-1
len: 16
v_gene: TRBV28
CDR3aa: CASHAMWDRAYNEQFF

j_gene: TRBJ1-4
len: 13
v_gene: TRBV9
CDR3aa: CASSPGLDEKLFF

j_gene: TRBJ1-1
len: 14
v_gene: TRBV4-1
CDR3aa: CASSQDLGGTEAFF

j_gene: TRBJ1-1
len: 13
v_gene: TRBV6-5
CDR3aa: CASRGGGGTEAFF

j_gene: TRBJ1-5
len: 18
v_gene: TRBV28
CDR3aa: CASSFLNLGGGTHQPQHF

j_gene: TRBJ2-3
len: 15
v_gene: TRBV10-3
CDR3aa: CAISDLRGFPDTQYF

j_gene: TRBJ2-3
len: 16
v_gene: TRBV6-1
CDR3aa: CASSEWREWGTDTQYF

j_gene: TRBJ1-4
len: 14
v_gene: TRBV4-1
CDR3aa: CASSVGEGGEKLFF

j_gene: TRBJ1-2
len: 13
v_gene: TRBV5-1
CDR3aa: CASSFNRFYGYTF

j_gene: TRBJ2-7
len: 14
v_gene: TRBV7-9
CDR3aa: CASSFAQGSYEQYF

j_gene: TRBJ1-1
len: 17
v_gene: TRBV5-4
CDR3aa: CASNKGGTGGSDTEAFF

j_gene: TRBJ2-1
len: 18
v_gene: TRBV25-1
CDR3aa: CASSISGGRISSYNEQFF

j_gene: TRBJ2-2
len: 14
v_gene: TRBV28
CDR3aa: CASSLDSYTGELFF

j_gene: TRBJ1-3
len: 13
v_gene: TRBV30
CDR3aa: CAWSVNPGNTIYF

j_gene: TRBJ1-3
len: 13
v_gene: TRBV7-3
CDR3aa: CASSSGSGNTIYF

j_gene: TRBJ2-3
len: 15
v_gene: TRBV6-4
CDR3aa: CASSALAGESDTQYF

j_gene: TRBJ2-7
len: 16
v_gene: TRBV15
CDR3aa: CATSRASGDYSYEQYF

j_gene: TRBJ1-3
len: 13
v_gene: TRBV30
CDR3aa: CAWTPNSGNTIYF

j_gene: TRBJ1-3
len: 14
v_gene: TRBV10-3
CDR3aa: CAISSDRRGNTIYF

j_gene: TRBJ1-2
len: 16
v_gene: TRBV25-1
CDR3aa: CASSEPRTGDSYGYTF

j_gene: TRBJ1-5
len: 16
v_gene: TRBV4-1
CDR3aa: CASSQPGVPVGQPQHF

j_gene: TRBJ1-1
len: 16
v_gene: TRBV4-3
CDR3aa: CASSHLGGGLVTEAFF

j_gene: TRBJ1-2
len: 15
v_gene: TRBV2
CDR3aa: CASTLLGTSNYGYTF

j_gene: TRBJ2-1
len: 15
v_gene: TRBV5-4
CDR3aa: CASSPSTSGSNEQFF

j_gene: TRBJ2-7
len: 14
v_gene: TRBV19
CDR3aa: CASARGRGPYEQYF

j_gene: TRBJ1-5
len: 16
v_gene: TRBV7-2
CDR3aa: CASSLARSLGSQPQHF

j_gene: TRBJ1-2
len: 15
v_gene: TRBV6-5
CDR3aa: CASSYQPGPPHGYTF

j_gene: TRBJ2-2
len: 12
v_gene: TRBV7-9
CDR3aa: CASSLITRQLFF

j_gene: TRBJ2-7
len: 16
v_gene: TRBV7-9
CDR3aa: CASSLVRSATSYEQYF

j_gene: TRBJ2-3
len: 14
v_gene: TRBV11-1
CDR3aa: CASSFGRARDTQYF

j_gene: TRBJ2-7
len: 14
v_gene: TRBV6-5
CDR3aa: CASTGWGARREQYF

j_gene: TRBJ1-3
len: 14
v_gene: TRBV5-1
CDR3aa: CASSMADSGNTIYF

j_gene: TRBJ1-3
len: 15
v_gene: TRBV5-1
CDR3aa: CASSFTGISGNTIYF

j_gene: TRBJ1-4
len: 16
v_gene: TRBV28
CDR3aa: CASSSIIGGDSEKLFF

j_gene: TRBJ2-7
len: 18
v_gene: TRBV7-9
CDR3aa: CASSSLTGLAGEFYEQCF

j_gene: TRBJ1-1
len: 14
v_gene: TRBV6-4
CDR3aa: CASRGQGASTEAFF

j_gene: TRBJ2-3
len: 13
v_gene: TRBV7-2
CDR3aa: CASSLVTRTSWYF

j_gene: TRBJ2-7
len: 16
v_gene: TRBV6-4
CDR3aa: CASSDGGGRFSYEQYF

j_gene: TRBJ1-5
len: 11
v_gene: TRBV28
CDR3aa: CASSLRGPQHF

j_gene: TRBJ2-7
len: 16
v_gene: TRBV25-1
CDR3aa: CASSSSVGPVPYEQYF

j_gene: TRBJ1-1
len: 14
v_gene: TRBV19
CDR3aa: CASRKTDANTEAFF

j_gene: TRBJ2-5
len: 13
v_gene: TRBV18
CDR3aa: CASSPRGQETQYF

j_gene: TRBJ2-7
len: 16
v_gene: TRBV5-3
CDR3aa: CARRRGLAGYSYEQYF

j_gene: TRBJ2-2
len: 15
v_gene: TRBV7-6
CDR3aa: CASSPSGTNTGELFF

j_gene: TRBJ1-6
len: 13
v_gene: TRBV29-1
CDR3aa: CSVLTGPNSPLHF

j_gene: TRBJ2-1
len: 15
v_gene: TRBV9
CDR3aa: CASSVGGDTYNEQFF